This TCR beta chain was identified in a study of control samples from healthy donors and cancer patients. Sequencing was performed with immunoSEQ multiplex PCR; in TCRdb, only in-frame clones are kept and a portion is missing. The sample contains tens of thousands of clones, about 86% of which appear only once. CDR3 length: 15 amino acids. The germline CDR1 and CDR2 sequences are MDHEN and SYDVKM. Trimming took 11 bases from V and 5 from J; bases not matched to a gene: 14. This clonotype was sampled from a woman between 50 and 59 years old in good health. The chain combines TRBV28 with TRBJ2-3; TRBD2 matches at 9 bases. Sample: blood. CDR3 amino acids: CASRLASGGRDTQYF. DNA of the CDR3: TGTGCCTCCCGTTTAGCCAGCGGGGGGCGAGATACGCAGTATTTT. The full variable domain, with the rest looked up from reference TRBV28 and TRBJ2-3, is DVKVTQSSRYLVKRTGEKVFLECVQDMDHENMFWYRQDPGLGLRLIYFSYDVKMKEKGDIPEGYSVSREKKERFSLILESASTNQTSMYLCASRLASGGRDTQYFGPGTRLTVL.